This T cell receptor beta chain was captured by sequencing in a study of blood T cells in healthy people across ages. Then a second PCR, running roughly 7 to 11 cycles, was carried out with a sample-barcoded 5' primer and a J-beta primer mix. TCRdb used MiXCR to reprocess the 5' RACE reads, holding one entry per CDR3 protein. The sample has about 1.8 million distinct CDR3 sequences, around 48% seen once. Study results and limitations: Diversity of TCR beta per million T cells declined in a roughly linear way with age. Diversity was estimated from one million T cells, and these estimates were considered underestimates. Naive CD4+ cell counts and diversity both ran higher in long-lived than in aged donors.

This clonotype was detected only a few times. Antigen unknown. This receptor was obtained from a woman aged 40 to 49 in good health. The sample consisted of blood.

Here the CDR3 reads CSASRLGRLADEQFF. CDR3 nucleotide sequence: TGCAGTGCTTCCCGACTTGGGAGACTAGCCGATGAGCAGTTCTTC. The chain joins TRBV20-1 to TRBJ2-1; 7 bases align to TRBD2. Trimming at V came to 5 bases and at J to 8 bases, leaving 15 bases not matched to a gene. This CDR3 comprises 15 residues. CDR1 DFQATT and CDR2 SNEGSKA come from the germline V gene (reference sequence).